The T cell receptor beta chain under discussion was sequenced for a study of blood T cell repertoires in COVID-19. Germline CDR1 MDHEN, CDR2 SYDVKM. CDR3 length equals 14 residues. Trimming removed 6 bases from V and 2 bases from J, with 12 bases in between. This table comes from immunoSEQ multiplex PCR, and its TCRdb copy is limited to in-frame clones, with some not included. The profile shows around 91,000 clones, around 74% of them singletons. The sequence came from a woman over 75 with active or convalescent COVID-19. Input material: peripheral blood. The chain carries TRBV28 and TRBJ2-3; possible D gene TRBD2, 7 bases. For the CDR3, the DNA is TGTGCCAGCAGCGAGGGGGGGCTCACAGATACGCAGTATTTT. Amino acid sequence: CASSEGGLTDTQYF.